These 25 T cell receptor beta chains were sequenced from one sample in a study of CD8 T cells in Susac syndrome. With random hexamers, 0.5 to 1 ug RNA was reverse transcribed. TCRdb called the immunoSEQ multiplex PCR reads again in MiXCR, with one record for every CDR3 protein. The repertoire includes around 200,000 distinct CDR3 sequences, roughly 95% of them detected once, and approximately 0.1% sits in the top ten. The sample taken for sequencing was CD4+ T cells from PBMCs. These receptors were collected from a human donor with Susac syndrome.

The V gene is TRBV6-5, the J gene TRBJ1-1, with D possibly TRBD1 on 6 matching bases. Per the germline V gene, CDR1 is MNHEY and CDR2 is SVGAGI. The CDR3 consists of 12 residues. V lost 5 bases to trimming and J lost 7 bases, with 11 bases between them. This CDR3 is CASSDGTSEAFF. The CDR3 bases are TGTGCCAGCAGTGACGGGACAAGTGAAGCTTTCTTT.

CDR3 residues: CAWSEGSRTGGYNEQFF. CDR3 sequence (DNA): TGTGCCTGGAGTGAAGGGTCAAGGACCGGAGGGTACAATGAGCAGTTCTTC. V and J are TRBV30 and TRBJ2-1; weak D call: TRBD2 (6 bases). Germline V gene lookup returns CDR1 GTSNPN and CDR2 SVGIG (reference sequence). The germline V and J ends were trimmed by 1 base and 4 bases, with 20 bases remaining between them. The CDR3 extends over 17 amino acids.

This chain joins TRBV20-1 and TRBJ2-3; D gene ambiguous. The CDR3 is made up of 15 amino acids. V shed 3 bases and J shed 0 bases, with 13 bases lying between them. CDR1 and CDR2 from the germline V gene are DFQATT and SNEGSKA (reference sequence). The CDR3 reads CSASFTAQSTDTQYF. The CDR3 bases are TGCAGTGCTAGTTTCACAGCCCAAAGCACAGATACGCAGTATTTT.

The CDR3 loop is CASSQDQGRSTDTQYF. CDR3 nucleotide sequence: TGCGCCAGCAGCCAAGATCAAGGGAGATCCACAGATACGCAGTATTTT. The V and J genes are TRBV4-3 and TRBJ2-3, with D possibly matching TRBD2 (5 bases). Trimming cost V 0 bases and J 2 bases, with 12 bases left between them. Per the germline V gene, CDR1 is LGHNA and CDR2 is YSLEER. The CDR3 consists of 16 residues.

The gene calls are TRBV20-1 and TRBJ2-3; D is undetermined. V was pared by 4 bases and J by 1 base, with 6 bases between. CDR3 length: 12 residues. Looked up from germline, CDR1 is DFQATT and CDR2 is SNEGSKA (reference sequence). The CDR3 here is CSAIRRTDTQYF. The CDR3, as DNA: TGCAGTGCTATCCGGCGCACAGATACGCAGTATTTT.

V usage is TRBV12-5 and J usage is TRBJ1-2; no reliable D call. CDR3 length: 13 residues. Germline V gene lookup returns CDR1 LGHNT and CDR2 FRNRAP. Trimming took off 8 bases at V and 1 base at J, with 11 bases between the two ends. The DNA for the CDR3 is TGTGCTAGTTCCCCAACAGTTAACTATGGCTACACCTTC. Translation gives CASSPTVNYGYTF.

CDR3 loop: CSARWDSAGAFF. The CDR3 DNA is TGCAGTGCTAGATGGGACAGCGCGGGAGCTTTCTTT. The V gene is TRBV20-1, the J gene TRBJ1-1; 7 nucleotides agree with TRBD1. The germline CDR1 and CDR2 sequences are DFQATT and SNEGSKA (reference sequence). Trimming took 2 bases from V and 10 from J; bases not matched to a gene: 7. CDR3 length: 12 residues.

This chain joins TRBV29-1 and TRBJ2-7; D assignment may be TRBD1 or TRBD2 (5 bases each). The CDR3 has 12 amino acids. Germline CDR1 and CDR2: SQVTM and ANQGSEA. Trimming pared 6 bases from V and 5 bases from J, leaving 14 bases between. The CDR3 bases are TGCAGCGTGGACGGGACCAGAGACGAGCAGTACTTC. Its protein is CSVDGTRDEQYF.

In its sample, this clonotype was seen a few times. V and J are TRBV6-1 and TRBJ1-1, with 7 bases lining up with TRBD1. The CDR3 is made up of 14 amino acids. Germline CDR1 MNHNS, CDR2 SASEGT. With 4 bases clipped from V and 2 bases from J, the junction kept 4 bases outside the gene matches. The CDR3 spells CASSGQGGNTEAFF. CDR3 nucleotides: TGTGCCAGCAGTGGACAGGGCGGAAACACTGAAGCTTTCTTT.

The rearrangement links TRBV3-1 to TRBJ1-4; possible D gene TRBD1, 5 bases. Germline values: CDR1 LGHDT, CDR2 YNNKEL (reference sequence). Trimming shortened V by 0 bases and J by 1 base, and 9 bases separated the two germline ends. The CDR3 has 16 residues. The CDR3 sequence is CASSQDTGRTNEKLFF. Written as DNA, the CDR3 is TGTGCCAGCAGCCAAGATACAGGTAGAACTAATGAAAAACTGTTTTTT.

This clonotype was detected only a few times. The chain has TRBV5-4 and TRBJ1-1, with D possibly TRBD1 on 5 matching bases. Trimming pared 0 bases from V and 7 bases from J, leaving 7 bases between. This CDR3 has 12 amino acids. Germline V gives CDR1 SGHNT, CDR2 YYREEE (reference sequence). CDR3: CASSLGQGEAFF. In DNA form, the CDR3 reads TGTGCCAGCAGCTTGGGGCAGGGTGAAGCTTTCTTT.

The V and J genes are TRBV6-2 or TRBV6-3 and TRBJ1-5; D gene ambiguous. There are 13 residues in the CDR3. The germline V gene encodes CDR1 MNHEY and CDR2 SVGEGT. Deletions cut 8 bases from V and 3 bases from J, with 11 bases between. CDR3 sequence (DNA): TGTGCCAGCGGAAACAGCAACAATCAGCCCCAGCATTTT. Translated, it gives CASGNSNNQPQHF.

This CDR3 is CASSRVAGLTNTEAFF. In nucleotides, the CDR3 is TGTGCCAGCAGCCGCGTGGCAGGGCTTACGAACACTGAAGCTTTCTTT. The chain links TRBV3-1 to TRBJ1-1; D perhaps matches TRBD1 (5 bases). Trimming pared 4 bases from V and 1 base from J, leaving 16 bases between. CDR3 length equals 16 residues. Per germline, CDR1 LGHDT and CDR2 YNNKEL (reference sequence). Using reference TRBV3-1 and TRBJ1-1 for the parts outside the CDR3, the full variable domain is DTAVSQTPKYLVTQMGNDKSIKCEQNLGHDTMYWYKQDSKKFLKIMFSYNNKELIINETVPNRFSPKSPDKAHLNLHINSLELGDSAVYFCASSRVAGLTNTEAFFGQGTRLTVV.

The chain combines TRBV12-3 or TRBV12-4 with TRBJ1-1; no clear D gene. Trimming pared 7 bases from V and 1 base from J, leaving 4 bases between. The CDR3 sequence is 11 residues long. The CDR3 loop is CASTENTEAFF. For the CDR3, the DNA is TGTGCCAGCACCGAGAACACTGAAGCTTTCTTT.

This chain joins TRBV4-3 and TRBJ2-1; 10 bases line up with TRBD2. Germline values: CDR1 LGHNA, CDR2 YSLEER. The CDR3 spans 17 residues. V gave up 5 bases and J gave up 3 bases; unmatched junction bases: 10. CDR3 DNA sequence: TGCGCCAGCAGCTCCTCCCCTAGCGGGGGAAACTACAATGAGCAGTTCTTC. Residues: CASSSSPSGGNYNEQFF.

The chain links TRBV9 to TRBJ2-7, with D possibly matching TRBD1 (6 bases). Germline CDR1 is SGDLS and CDR2 is YYNGEE. This CDR3 contains 14 residues. Trimming pared 2 bases from V and 0 bases from J, leaving 9 bases between. Here the CDR3 DNA reads TGTGCCAGCAGCGTCGGGGACAACTCCTACGAGCAGTACTTC. This sequence encodes CASSVGDNSYEQYF.

V and J are TRBV6-6 and TRBJ1-1; D unresolved. Germline lookup yields CDR1 MNHNY and CDR2 SVGAGI (reference sequence). V lost 4 bases and J 0 bases, leaving 9 bases between the germline ends. The CDR3 has 14 amino acids. In DNA form, the CDR3 reads TGTGCCAGCAGTTTGGGGAATTTGAACACTGAAGCTTTCTTT. Translation gives CASSLGNLNTEAFF.

This clonotype has a single count. The chain joins TRBV20-1 to TRBJ2-2, with D perhaps TRBD2 (5 bases). The CDR3 sequence is 14 residues long. The germline V and J ends were trimmed by 6 bases and 1 base, with 12 bases remaining between them. The germline V gene has CDR1 DFQATT and CDR2 SNEGSKA (reference sequence). For the CDR3, the DNA is TGCAGTGCCCGGAGTGGACTGAACACCGGGGAGCTGTTTTTT. The encoded protein is CSARSGLNTGELFF.

The rearrangement uses TRBV5-1 and TRBJ2-3; perhaps TRBD1 as D (6 bases). Trimming shortened V by 4 bases and J by 3 bases, and 15 bases separated the two germline ends. The CDR3 is 15 amino acids. Germline V gives CDR1 SGHRS, CDR2 YFSETQ. The CDR3 protein is CASSMRTAKTDTQYF. CDR3 DNA: TGCGCCAGCAGCATGAGGACAGCAAAAACAGATACGCAGTATTTT.

This clonotype has only one observation. The chain combines TRBV20-1 with TRBJ2-5; D gene uncertain. The CDR3 extends over 13 amino acids. Trimming removed 7 bases at V and 6 bases at J, with 18 bases between. CDR1 is DFQATT, CDR2 SNEGSKA, per germline (reference sequence). The CDR3 protein is CSGVSSPLKTQYF. The CDR3 region has the DNA TGCAGTGGGGTCTCTTCGCCGTTAAAGACCCAGTACTTC.

V and J are TRBV20-1 and TRBJ2-3, with D uncertain. From germline, CDR1 is DFQATT and CDR2 SNEGSKA (reference sequence). The germline V and J ends were trimmed by 5 bases and 6 bases, with 15 bases remaining between them. CDR3 size: 13 residues. CDR3 residues: CSAPLTIGDTQYF. The CDR3 DNA follows: TGCAGTGCTCCTCTTACTATAGGGGATACGCAGTATTTT.

The count of this clonotype is one. The chain recombines TRBV16 with TRBJ1-3; D not certain. This CDR3 is 13 amino acids long. Looked up from germline, CDR1 is KGHSY and CDR2 is FQNENV. Trimming pared 2 bases from V and 2 bases from J, leaving 4 bases between. The CDR3 loop reads CASSQSAGNTIYF. CDR3 DNA: TGTGCCAGCAGCCAAAGTGCTGGAAACACCATATATTTT.

V and J are TRBV5-1 and TRBJ2-1; 12 positions match TRBD2. V dropped 4 bases and J dropped 8; count of bases not matched to a gene: 10. Looked up from germline, CDR1 is SGHRS and CDR2 is YFSETQ. This CDR3 is 16 amino acids long. The CDR3 region has the DNA TGCGCCAGCAGCCAGTGGACTAGCGGGGCCGAGGATGAGCAGTTCTTC. It encodes CASSQWTSGAEDEQFF.

This chain links TRBV5-6 with TRBJ2-3; TRBD2 aligns across 11 bases. This CDR3 is built from 16 residues. Germline V gives CDR1 SGHDT, CDR2 YYEEEE. J was trimmed by 3 bases and V by 6 bases; bases with no gene match: 9. DNA for the CDR3: TGTGCCAGCACCCGACTAGCGGGGAGTGGGACAGATACGCAGTATTTT. This gives the protein CASTRLAGSGTDTQYF.

The chain is built from TRBV27 and TRBJ2-5; 9 bases line up with TRBD2. The V and J ends lost 3 bases and 2 bases, in that order; junction bases with no gene match: 7. The CDR3 totals 16 residues. CDR1 and CDR2 from the germline V gene are MNHEY and SMNVEV (reference sequence). The CDR3 spells CASSFLTSGSQETQYF. CDR3 in DNA: TGTGCCAGCAGTTTCTTGACTAGCGGATCTCAAGAGACCCAGTACTTC.